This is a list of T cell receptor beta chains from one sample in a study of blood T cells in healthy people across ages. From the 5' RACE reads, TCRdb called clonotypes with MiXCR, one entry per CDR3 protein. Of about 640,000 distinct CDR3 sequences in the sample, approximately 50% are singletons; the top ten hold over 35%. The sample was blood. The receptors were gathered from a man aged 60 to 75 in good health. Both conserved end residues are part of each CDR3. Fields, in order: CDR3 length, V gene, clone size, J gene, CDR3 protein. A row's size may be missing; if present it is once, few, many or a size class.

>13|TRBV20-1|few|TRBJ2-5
CSAYRGGAETQYF
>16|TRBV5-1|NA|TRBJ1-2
CASSLRDRGAAHGYTF
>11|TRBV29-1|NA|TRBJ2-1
CSVESWNEQFF
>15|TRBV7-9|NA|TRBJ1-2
CASSLEGQGVFGYTF
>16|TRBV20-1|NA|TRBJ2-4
CSARDKDEETKNIQYF
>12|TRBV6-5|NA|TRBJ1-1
CASSNQNTEAFF
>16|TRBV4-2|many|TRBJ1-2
CASSQDLQRANYGYTF
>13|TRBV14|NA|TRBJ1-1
CASSQEIDRKAFF
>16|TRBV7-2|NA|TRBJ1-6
CTSSLGTGIGNSPLHF
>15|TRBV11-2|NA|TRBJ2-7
CASSLVGQGRGEQYF
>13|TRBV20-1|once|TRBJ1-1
CSARANAHTEAFF
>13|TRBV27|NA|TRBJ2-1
CPHLTGGNNEQFF
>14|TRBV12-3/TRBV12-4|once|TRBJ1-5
CASSLIGGNQPQHF
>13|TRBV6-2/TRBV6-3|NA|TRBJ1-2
CASGTDRVYGYTF
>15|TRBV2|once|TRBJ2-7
CASTPGLAYSYEQYF
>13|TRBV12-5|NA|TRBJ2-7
CASGRDSTYEQYF
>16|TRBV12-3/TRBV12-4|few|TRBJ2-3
CASSLGLAGVRDTQYF
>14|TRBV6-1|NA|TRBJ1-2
CASSEGTGPYGYTF
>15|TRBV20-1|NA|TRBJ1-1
CSAPDPGTGYTEAFF
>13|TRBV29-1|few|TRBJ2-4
CSVPGQGENIQYF
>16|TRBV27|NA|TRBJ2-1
CASSLFARGSYNEQFF
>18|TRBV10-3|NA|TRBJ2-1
CAISETLLPGQGDNEQFF
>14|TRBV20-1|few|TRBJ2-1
CSARTSGVFNEQFF
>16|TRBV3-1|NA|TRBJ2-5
CASSPNPGQGGETQYF
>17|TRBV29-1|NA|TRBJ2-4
CSVGTGTGSYMWGIQYF
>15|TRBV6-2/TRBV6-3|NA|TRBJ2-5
CASSRDSRIQETQYF
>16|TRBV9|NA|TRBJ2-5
CASSVGVGGKQETQYF
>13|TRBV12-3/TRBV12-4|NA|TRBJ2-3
CASSRSGGDTQYF
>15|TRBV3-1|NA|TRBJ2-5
CASSQAGGGHNEQYF
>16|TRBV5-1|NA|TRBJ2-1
CASSSLSGGGYNEQFF
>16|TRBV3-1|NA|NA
CASSQWVSSPPYEQYF
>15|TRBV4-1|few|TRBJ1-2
CASSAPGQLNYGYTF